This record looks at one T cell receptor (beta chain) sequence and its context. Its antigen is not identified. This record comes from a study of cytomegalovirus exposure and HLA in healthy donors. Germline V gene data show CDR1 as MDHEN and CDR2 as SYDVKM. The length of the CDR3 is 16 residues. J gave up 6 bases and V 5 bases, and 8 bases lay outside the gene matches. General study findings and limits: Whilst most TCR sequences proved rare, a subset of public TCRs occurred across many donors. Overall, 164 TCR beta chains were annotated as cytomegalovirus-associated. Cytomegalovirus status was reportedly diagnosed by the classifier with high specificity and sensitivity.

Assay used: immunoSEQ multiplex PCR; TCRdb lists only in-frame clones, some missing. The sample records roughly 47,000 clones, approximately 93% being singletons. The specimen was PBMCs. The receptor was derived from a woman aged 18-29 years in good health and CMV-seronegative. The chain uses TRBV28 and TRBJ1-5, with 12 bases fitting TRBD1. For the CDR3, the DNA is TGTGCCAGCAGTATCCAAGGGACAGGGGGCAGTCAGCCCCAGCATTTT. Encoded protein: CASSIQGTGGSQPQHF.